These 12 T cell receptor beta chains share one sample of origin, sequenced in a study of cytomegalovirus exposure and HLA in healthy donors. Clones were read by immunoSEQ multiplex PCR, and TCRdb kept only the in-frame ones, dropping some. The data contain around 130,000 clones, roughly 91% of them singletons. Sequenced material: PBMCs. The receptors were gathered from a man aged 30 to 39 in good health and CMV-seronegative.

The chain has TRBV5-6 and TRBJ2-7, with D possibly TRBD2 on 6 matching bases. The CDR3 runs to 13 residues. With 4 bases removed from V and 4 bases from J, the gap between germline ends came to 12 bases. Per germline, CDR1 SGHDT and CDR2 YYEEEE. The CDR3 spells CASSTGGEYEQYF. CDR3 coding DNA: TGTGCCAGCAGCACGGGCGGGGAGTACGAGCAGTACTTC. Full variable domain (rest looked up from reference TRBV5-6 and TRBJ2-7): DAGVTQSPTHLIKTRGQQVTLRCSPKSGHDTVSWYQQALGQGPQFIFQYYEEEERQRGNFPDRFSGHQFPNYSSELNVNALLLGDSALYLCASSTGGEYEQYFGPGTRLTVT.

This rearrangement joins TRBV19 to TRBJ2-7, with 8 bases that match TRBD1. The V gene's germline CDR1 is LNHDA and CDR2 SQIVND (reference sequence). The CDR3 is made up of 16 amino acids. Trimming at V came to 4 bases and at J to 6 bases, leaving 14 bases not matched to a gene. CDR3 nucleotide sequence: TGTGCCAGTAGTACTCAAACCGCCGGGACAGGTATCGAGCAGTACTTC. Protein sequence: CASSTQTAGTGIEQYF. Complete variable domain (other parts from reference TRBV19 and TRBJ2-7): DGGITQSPKYLFRKEGQNVTLSCEQNLNHDAMYWYRQDPGQGLRLIYYSQIVNDFQKGDIAEGYSVSREKKESFPLTVTSAQKNPTAFYLCASSTQTAGTGIEQYFGPGTRLTVT.

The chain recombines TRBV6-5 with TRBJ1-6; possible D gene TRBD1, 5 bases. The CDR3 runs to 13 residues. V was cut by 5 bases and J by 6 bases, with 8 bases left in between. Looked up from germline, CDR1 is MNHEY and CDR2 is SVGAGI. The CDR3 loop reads CASSGGGNSPLHF. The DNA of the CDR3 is TGTGCCAGCAGTGGGGGAGGTAATTCACCCCTCCACTTT.

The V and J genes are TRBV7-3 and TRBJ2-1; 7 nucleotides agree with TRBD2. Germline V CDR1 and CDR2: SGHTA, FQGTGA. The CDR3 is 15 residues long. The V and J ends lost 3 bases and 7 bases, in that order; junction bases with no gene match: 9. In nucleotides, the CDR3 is TGTGCCAGCAGCTTCTCGGTCGAGCGGGGAAATGAGCAGTTCTTC. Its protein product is CASSFSVERGNEQFF.

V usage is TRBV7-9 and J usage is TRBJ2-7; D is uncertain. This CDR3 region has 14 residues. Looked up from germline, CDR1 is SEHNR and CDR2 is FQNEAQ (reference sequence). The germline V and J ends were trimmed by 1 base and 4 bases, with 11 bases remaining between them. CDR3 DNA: TGTGCCAGCAGCTTAGTGACTTCGACTTACGAGCAGTACTTC. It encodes CASSLVTSTYEQYF. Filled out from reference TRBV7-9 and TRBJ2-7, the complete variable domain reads DTGVSQNPRHKITKRGQNVTFRCDPISEHNRLYWYRQTLGQGPEFLTYFQNEAQLEKSRLLSDRFSAERPKGSFSTLEIQRTEQGDSAMYLCASSLVTSTYEQYFGPGTRLTVT.

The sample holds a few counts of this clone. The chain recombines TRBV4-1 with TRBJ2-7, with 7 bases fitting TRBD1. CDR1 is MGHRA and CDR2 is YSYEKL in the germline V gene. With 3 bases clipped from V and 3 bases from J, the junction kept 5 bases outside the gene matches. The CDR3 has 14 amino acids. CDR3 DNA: TGCGCCAGCAGCCAGAGACAGGGTCGCTACGAGCAGTACTTC. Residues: CASSQRQGRYEQYF.

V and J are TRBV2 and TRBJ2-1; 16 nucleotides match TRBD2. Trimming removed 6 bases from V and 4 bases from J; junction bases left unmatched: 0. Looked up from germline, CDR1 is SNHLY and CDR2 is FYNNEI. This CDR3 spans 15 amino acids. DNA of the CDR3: TGTGCCAGCAGGGGACTAGCGGGGGGGTACAATGAGCAGTTCTTC. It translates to CASRGLAGGYNEQFF.

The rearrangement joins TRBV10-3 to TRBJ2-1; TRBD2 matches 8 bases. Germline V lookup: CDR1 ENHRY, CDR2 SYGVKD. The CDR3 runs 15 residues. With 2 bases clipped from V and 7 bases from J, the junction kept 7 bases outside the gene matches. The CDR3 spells CAISELGLGGNEQFF. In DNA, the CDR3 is TGTGCCATCAGTGAGCTGGGACTAGGAGGGAATGAGCAGTTCTTC.

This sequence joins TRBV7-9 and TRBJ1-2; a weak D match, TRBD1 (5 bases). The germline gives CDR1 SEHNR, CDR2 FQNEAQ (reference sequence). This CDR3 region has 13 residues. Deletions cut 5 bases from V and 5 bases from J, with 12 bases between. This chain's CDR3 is CASSRQGKYGYTF. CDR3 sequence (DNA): TGTGCCAGCAGCCGGCAGGGAAAGTATGGCTACACCTTC.

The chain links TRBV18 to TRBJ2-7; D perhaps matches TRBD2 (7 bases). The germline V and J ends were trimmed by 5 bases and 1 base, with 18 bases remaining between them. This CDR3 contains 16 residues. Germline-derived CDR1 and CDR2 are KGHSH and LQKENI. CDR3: CASSSGGGVESYEQYF. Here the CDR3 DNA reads TGTGCCAGCTCATCGGGGGGCGGGGTGGAATCCTACGAGCAGTACTTC.

The CDR3 DNA follows: TGTGCCAGCAGCACAGAGCAGGGTGAAAAACTGTTTTTT. Its translation: CASSTEQGEKLFF. The chain employs TRBV7-9 and TRBJ1-4; a weak D match, TRBD1 (5 bases). Germline CDR1 SEHNR, CDR2 FQNEAQ (reference sequence). Trimming pared 5 bases from V and 7 bases from J, leaving 11 bases between. The CDR3 is 13 amino acids.

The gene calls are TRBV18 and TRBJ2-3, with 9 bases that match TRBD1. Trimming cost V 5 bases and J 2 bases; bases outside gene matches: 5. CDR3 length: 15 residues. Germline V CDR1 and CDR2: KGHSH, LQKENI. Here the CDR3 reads CASSAGQGNTDTQYF. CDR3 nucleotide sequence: TGTGCCAGCTCAGCAGGACAGGGGAACACAGATACGCAGTATTTT.